This T cell receptor beta chain originates from a study of Ad26.COV2.S vaccination and SARS-CoV-2 variants. Regarding the study as a whole: Spike-specific TCR breadth ran higher among vaccine recipients than placebo recipients. Substantial response breadth was reportedly seen for spike-specific CD8+ and CD4+ T cells after vaccination.

Method: immunoSEQ multiplex PCR; TCRdb's copy keeps in-frame clones and lacks some. The sample lists roughly 400,000 clones, about 89% occurring once. V was shortened by 0 bases and J by 9 bases, with 12 bases between the two germline ends. Germline CDR1 reads LNHNV; CDR2 reads YYDKDF (reference sequence). The CDR3 covers 13 residues. This sample's treatment: some 20 received Ad26.COV2.S at low or high dose, single or two shots; several received placebo; per-sample allocation not given. Vaccine and placebo recipients were sampled on day 63 after the first injection. What was given as vaccine was an Ad26 vector encoding Wuhan-strain SARS-CoV-2 spike. This clone was counted once. Its matching antigen is unknown.

The clonotype comes from a person between 18 and 60 years old who received the Ad26.COV2.S COVID-19 vaccine or a placebo. The chain links TRBV15 to TRBJ2-7; D call uncertain. The sample here was peripheral blood, taken in a trial of Ad26.COV2.S vaccine versus placebo. This CDR3 is CATSRDVFDTQYF. CDR3 in DNA: TGTGCCACCAGCAGAGACGTATTTGATACGCAGTACTTC.